Sequencing of this T cell receptor beta chain was carried out in a study of T cell repertoires in cytomegalovirus infection (dated by TCRdb to about 2019). About the study as a whole: Donor HLA type was relevant to the analysis, because carriage of CMV infection together with the matching HLA type was indicated by public TCR beta signatures.

Broader findings and caveats from the paper: In the ex vivo response, HLA-C-restricted CMV-specific TCR beta clonotypes were dominant, and in two of eight donors the single most frequent clonotype came from this HLA-C-restricted group. Carriers of CMV infection plus the relevant HLA type were discriminated by the cumulative frequency of public TCR beta family members in the study cohort and in an independent 352-donor cohort.

To note about this clonotype: The specificity of this receptor is unknown. The input lacks base qualities; no much larger clone sits a single base away.

The instrument given in TCRdb is Illumina HiSeq 1500. The public reads were reanalyzed by TCRdb: fastp trimming at Q25, MiXCR alignment, in-frame beta chains only. Rows matching on CDR3 protein sequence are summarized as one entry with the most common DNA and genes. This sample lists approximately 190,000 distinct CDR3 sequences; about a tenth were detected once. The ten largest account for about 4.2% of the sample. CDR1 and CDR2, looked up from the germline V gene (reference sequence), are LNHNV and YYDKDF. Ends trimmed: V by 1 base, J by 2 bases; bases unmatched to a gene: 17. From cysteine to phenylalanine, the CDR3 is 20 amino acids long. Solely the CDR3 DNA is kept, with 60 bases framed from the first base.

The sequence derives from a human donor in good health (CMV status not recorded). Some clones in this sample may be carry-over from other donors' samples. Input material: PBMCs. The chain employs TRBV15 and TRBJ2-3; the junction holds 8 bases that match TRBD2. Here the CDR3 is given as CATSRVPTPPGLGVTDTQYF. At the DNA level, the sequence is TGTGCCACCAGCAGAGTACCTACCCCGCCGGGACTAGGGGTCACAGATACGCAGTATTTT. Outside the CDR3, residues come from the reference TRBV15 and TRBJ2-3 proteins, so the full variable domain is: DAMVIQNPRYQVTQFGKPVTLSCSQTLNHNVMYWYQQKSSQAPKLLFHYYDKDFNNEADTPDNFQSRRPNTSFCFLDIRSPGLGDTAMYLCATSRVPTPPGLGVTDTQYFGPGTRLTVL.